One sample yielded the 22 T cell receptor beta chains listed below, sequenced in a study of CD8 T cells in ankylosing spondylitis. General study findings and limits: Seemingly distinctive of ankylosing spondylitis blood was a TCR beta motif formed by eight highly homologous variants.

One entry per CDR3 protein results from TCRdb running MiXCR on the 5' RACE reads. Here the sample spans 750,000 to 850,000 distinct CDR3 sequences, about 11% being singletons. These receptors have no identified antigens. Material for sequencing was blood, either unsorted or a sorted T cell fraction (not recorded which). Receptors originate from a male donor with ankylosing spondylitis.

This clonotype has more than one count but fewer than ten. The chain is built from TRBV6-1 and TRBJ2-7; a weak D match, TRBD1 (6 bases). With 2 bases removed from V and 6 bases from J, the gap between germline ends came to 11 bases. Per germline, CDR1 MNHNS and CDR2 SASEGT. The CDR3 has 13 residues. The CDR3 DNA follows: TGTGCCAGCAGTGAACTGACAGGCGCCGAGCAGTACTTC. Translated: CASSELTGAEQYF.

The chain is built from TRBV5-5 and TRBJ1-6, with D maybe TRBD1 (5 bases). This CDR3 comprises 12 residues. Trimming shortened V by 3 bases and J by 14 bases, and 12 bases separated the two germline ends. CDR1 and CDR2 from the germline V gene are SGHKS and YYEKEE (reference sequence). CDR3 loop: CASSSPGWTLHF. Here the CDR3 DNA reads TGTGCCAGCAGCTCTCCAGGGTGGACCCTCCACTTT.

The chain is built from TRBV5-6 and TRBJ2-2; weak D call: TRBD2 (5 bases). The CDR3 has 14 amino acids. Germline V gene lookup returns CDR1 SGHDT and CDR2 YYEEEE. V was shortened by 1 base and J by 6 bases, with 10 bases between the two germline ends. CDR3 protein: CASSLLPEAGELFF. CDR3 DNA: TGTGCCAGCAGCTTGCTCCCGGAGGCCGGGGAGCTGTTTTTT.

This clonotype was seen more than once but under ten times. The chain has TRBV18 and TRBJ1-2; D is ambiguous. Germline V CDR1 and CDR2: KGHSH, LQKENI. The CDR3 contains 14 residues. V lost 2 bases and J 4 bases, leaving 11 bases between the germline ends. CDR3 sequence reads: CASSPGRLFYGYTF. As DNA, the CDR3 is TGTGCCAGCTCACCAGGACGGCTGTTCTATGGCTACACCTTC. The full variable domain, rest sourced from reference TRBV18 and TRBJ1-2, is NAGVMQNPRHLVRRRGQEARLRCSPMKGHSHVYWYRQLPEEGLKFMVYLQKENIIDESGMPKERFSAEFPKEGPSILRIQQVVRGDSAAYFCASSPGRLFYGYTFGSGTRLTVV.

This clonotype was seen only a few times. The V gene is TRBV27, the J gene TRBJ1-2; TRBD1 might be the D (6 bases). The V end was cut by 6 bases, the J end by 0 bases, with 14 bases between. The CDR3 sequence is 15 residues long. Germline CDR1 MNHEY, CDR2 SMNVEV (reference sequence). The CDR3 spells CASSPSGAPNYGYTF. The CDR3 DNA reads as TGTGCCAGCAGCCCGTCAGGGGCCCCTAACTATGGCTACACCTTC.

Only a few counts were recorded for this clonotype. J is TRBJ1-4 and V is TRBV4-3, with D possibly matching TRBD1 (5 bases). The CDR3 totals 15 residues. Trimming pared 1 base from V and 10 bases from J, leaving 16 bases between. CDR1 is LGHNA and CDR2 is YSLEER in the germline V gene. The CDR3 nucleotides are TGCGCCAGCAGCCAAGTGAGGCAGGGAGCTGCAAAACTGTTTTTT. This translates into CASSQVRQGAAKLFF.

This clonotype was observed a few times. The J gene is TRBJ1-6, the V gene TRBV20-1, with 9 nucleotides matching TRBD1. Germline V lookup: CDR1 DFQATT, CDR2 SNEGSKA (reference sequence). CDR3 length equals 14 residues. J was trimmed by 7 bases and V by 4 bases; bases with no gene match: 5. The CDR3 DNA follows: TGCAGTGCTAAAACAGGGGGCGCGAATTCACCCCTCCACTTT. This translates into CSAKTGGANSPLHF.

The V gene is TRBV28, the J gene TRBJ1-5, with 9 nucleotides matching TRBD1. Per the germline V gene, CDR1 is MDHEN and CDR2 is SYDVKM. The V gene end was trimmed by 5 bases and the J gene end by 1 base; junction bases not matched to a gene: 6. This CDR3 is 16 amino acids long. DNA of the CDR3: TGTGCCAGCAGTACTACGGGACAGGGCAGCAATCAGCCCCAGCATTTT. Translating it yields CASSTTGQGSNQPQHF.

The sample holds many counts of this clonotype. The J gene is TRBJ2-5, the V gene TRBV5-1; D not resolved. The CDR3 extends over 16 amino acids. Per germline, CDR1 SGHRS and CDR2 YFSETQ. V gave up 3 bases and J gave up 3 bases, with 18 bases separating them. Here the CDR3 DNA reads TGCGCCAGCAGCTCTCTGGGTAGGGCGACCGAAGAGACCCAGTACTTC. Amino acids: CASSSLGRATEETQYF.

The chain is built from TRBV20-1 and TRBJ1-1; 8 nucleotides align to TRBD1. The V segment lost 2 bases and the J segment 4 bases; nucleotides outside the gene matches: 6. Germline V gene sequence: CDR1 DFQATT, CDR2 SNEGSKA (reference sequence). This CDR3 is built from 14 residues. Here the CDR3 reads CSARRQGAATEAFF. The CDR3 DNA reads TGCAGTGCTAGAAGGCAGGGGGCTGCCACTGAAGCTTTCTTT.

This clonotype showed up many times. The gene calls are TRBV29-1 and TRBJ2-1, with 10 bases matching TRBD2. Per the germline V gene, CDR1 is SQVTM and CDR2 is ANQGSEA. This CDR3 region has 14 residues. The trim removed 5 bases at V and 4 bases at J, leaving 5 bases unmatched. CDR3 sequence reads: CSVSGTSVYNEQFF. For the CDR3, the DNA is TGCAGCGTTTCCGGGACTAGCGTGTACAATGAGCAGTTCTTC.

Many counts were recorded for this clonotype. The chain is built from TRBV29-1 and TRBJ2-2, with D tentatively TRBD1 or TRBD2 (5 bases each). Germline V gene sequence: CDR1 SQVTM, CDR2 ANQGSEA. V was cut by 4 bases and J by 6 bases, with 12 bases left in between. The length of the CDR3 is 13 residues. CDR3 nucleotide sequence: TGCAGCGTTGGGAGGCAGGGAGCCGGGGAGCTGTTTTTT. Encoded protein: CSVGRQGAGELFF.

This clonotype was picked up a small number of times. The chain has TRBV20-1 and TRBJ2-2; maybe TRBD2 (5 bases). The germline gives CDR1 DFQATT, CDR2 SNEGSKA (reference sequence). The CDR3 has 13 residues. Trimming cost V 3 bases and J 6 bases, with 11 bases left between them. DNA for the CDR3: TGCAGTGCTAGGCCAGCGGTGCCCGGGGAGCTGTTTTTT. Translating it yields CSARPAVPGELFF.

The rearrangement links TRBV7-2 to TRBJ2-1, with 10 bases lining up with TRBD2. Germline V gene lookup returns CDR1 SGHTA and CDR2 FQGNSA. V lost 5 bases and J lost 6; bases outside the gene matches: 7. The CDR3 has 15 residues. CDR3 loop: CASSRQREGINEQFF. CDR3 sequence (DNA): TGTGCCAGCAGCCGCCAGCGGGAGGGAATCAATGAGCAGTTCTTC. Combining the CDR3 with reference TRBV7-2 and TRBJ2-1 gives the whole variable domain GAGVSQSPSNKVTEKGKDVELRCDPISGHTALYWYRQSLGQGLEFLIYFQGNSAPDKSGLPSDRFSAERTGGSVSTLTIQRTQQEDSAVYLCASSRQREGINEQFFGPGTRLTVL.

This clonotype was detected many times. The chain joins TRBV29-1 to TRBJ2-7, with TRBD1 matching 7 bases. Germline lookup yields CDR1 SQVTM and CDR2 ANQGSEA. The CDR3 has 13 residues. With V trimmed by 6 bases and J by 0 bases, 5 bases remained unmatched. The CDR3 DNA reads as TGCAGCGTCCTGACAGGGCACTCCTACGAGCAGTACTTC. Encoded protein: CSVLTGHSYEQYF.

J is TRBJ1-6 and V is TRBV12-3 or TRBV12-4; D uncertain. The CDR3 runs 18 residues. Trimming removed 3 bases from V and 7 bases from J, with 22 bases in between. In DNA, the CDR3 is TGTGCCAGCAGTTTGAGTCGAGGCCGCGAGGCTTCCAATTCACCCCTCCACTTT. Its protein product is CASSLSRGREASNSPLHF.

This clonotype occurred many times. V usage is TRBV10-3 and J usage is TRBJ2-1; D is possibly TRBD1 (6 bases). This CDR3 region has 11 residues. Trimming removed 5 bases at V and 10 bases at J, with 9 bases between. Germline CDR1 is ENHRY and CDR2 is SYGVKD. The CDR3 DNA reads TGTGCCATCAGTTCAGGGGACGAGCAGTTCTTC. Protein sequence: CAISSGDEQFF.

The chain joins TRBV7-2 to TRBJ1-2; no clear D gene. CDR3 length equals 14 residues. The V end lost 5 bases, the J end lost 4 bases, and 14 bases lay between the germline ends. Germline V gives CDR1 SGHTA, CDR2 FQGNSA. CDR3 DNA sequence: TGTGCCAGCAGCGAGAGAGGTGAAATCTATGGCTACACCTTC. As protein: CASSERGEIYGYTF.

The sample holds a few counts of this clonotype. The genes are TRBV10-3 and TRBJ1-1; 8 nucleotides align to TRBD1. Germline trimming cut 8 bases from V and 1 base from J; bases unmatched to any gene: 6. The CDR3 totals 14 residues. CDR1 is ENHRY, CDR2 SYGVKD, per germline. The CDR3 is CAIRDRLRNTEAFF. The CDR3 DNA reads as TGTGCCATCCGGGACAGGCTTCGGAACACTGAAGCTTTCTTT.

V gene TRBV10-1 combines with J gene TRBJ2-5, with 12 positions matching TRBD2. CDR1 and CDR2 (germline): WNHNN, SYGVQD (reference sequence). This CDR3 contains 15 residues. V lost 2 bases to trimming and J lost 5 bases; unmatched junction nucleotides: 3. The chain's CDR3 is CASSETSGRHETQYF. In DNA, the CDR3 is TGCGCCAGCAGTGAGACTAGCGGGAGGCATGAGACCCAGTACTTC.

The table lists this clonotype with a few counts. This sequence joins TRBV20-1 and TRBJ2-2; D gene uncertain. V was pared by 1 base and J by 8 bases, with 14 bases between. The CDR3 is 14 amino acids. Germline assignment: CDR1 DFQATT and CDR2 SNEGSKA (reference sequence). The DNA of the CDR3 is TGCAGTGCTAGAGCCCCTAGGAGTCCGGGGGAGCTGTTTTTT. Its protein is CSARAPRSPGELFF.

This clonotype was detected a few times. This sequence joins TRBV20-1 and TRBJ2-1; a possible D gene is TRBD2 (5 bases). CDR1 is DFQATT and CDR2 is SNEGSKA in the germline V gene (reference sequence). The CDR3 sequence is 15 residues long. Deletions cut 6 bases from V and 5 bases from J, with 20 bases between. CDR3: CSAPLQRHINNEQFF. CDR3 DNA sequence: TGCAGTGCCCCTCTCCAGCGGCACATAAACAATGAGCAGTTCTTC.